This T cell receptor (beta chain) was identified in a study of blood T cell repertoires in COVID-19. Whole-study context: Spain, Italy and the United States supplied samples that represented acute and convalescent COVID-19. Sources were T cells, B-cell-depleted T cells, or PBMCs; the material itself was cDNA or gDNA.

J lost 1 base, V lost 5 bases, and 11 bases had no gene match. Germline V gene sequence: CDR1 SEHNR, CDR2 FQNEAQ (reference sequence). The CDR3 loop spans 17 amino acids. In the original processing: For nucleated cells, counts were estimated from reference gene primer amplification. Assay used: immunoSEQ multiplex PCR; TCRdb lists only in-frame clones, some missing. Clone size and the V and J calls come from that table; the DNA yielded D and trimming. The sample includes about 250,000 clones, about 89% of them seen just once. Sequences were obtained from peripheral blood. This TCR was recovered from a woman aged 55 to 70 who had recovered from COVID-19. The genes are TRBV7-9 and TRBJ2-5; 9 bases map to TRBD1. In DNA form, the CDR3 reads TGTGCCAGCAGCCCGGGGACAGGGTCGAATCTCCAAGAGACCCAGTACTTC. Translation: CASSPGTGSNLQETQYF. Combining the CDR3 with reference TRBV7-9 and TRBJ2-5 gives the whole variable domain DTGVSQNPRHKITKRGQNVTFRCDPISEHNRLYWYRQTLGQGPEFLTYFQNEAQLEKSRLLSDRFSAERPKGSFSTLEIQRTEQGDSAMYLCASSPGTGSNLQETQYFGPGTRLLVL.